In this sample, the clone carrying this TCR beta chain turned up a few times. What it binds is unknown. CDR3 length: 14 amino acids. Germline lookup yields CDR1 MNHEY and CDR2 SVGAGI. V gave up 5 bases and J gave up 4 bases, with 14 bases separating them. These data belong to a study of OX40 agonist ivuxolimab in advanced cancers. Background on the study: Hepatocellular carcinoma, melanoma, renal cell or head and neck cancer affected the dose-escalation patients. Prior anti-PD-1, anti-PD-L1 or anti-CTLA-4 therapy did not bar entry, and roughly 40% had some. Study-level findings and limits: CD4+ T cells averaged fewer expanded clones than CD8+ T cells.

The repertoire was sequenced with immunoSEQ multiplex PCR; TCRdb's copy has only in-frame clones and lacks some. The sample yields approximately 79,000 clones, over 80% seen once. The sequence derives from an adult with an advanced solid tumor such as melanoma, head and neck, liver or kidney cancer. Sequences were derived from CD4+ or CD8+ T cells sorted from blood, sampled in a trial of the OX40 agonist ivuxolimab. V and J are TRBV6-5 and TRBJ1-2; D perhaps matches TRBD1 (6 bases). The CDR3 is CASSVHRVGYGYTF. The CDR3 nucleotides are TGTGCCAGCAGTGTACACAGGGTTGGCTATGGCTACACCTTC.